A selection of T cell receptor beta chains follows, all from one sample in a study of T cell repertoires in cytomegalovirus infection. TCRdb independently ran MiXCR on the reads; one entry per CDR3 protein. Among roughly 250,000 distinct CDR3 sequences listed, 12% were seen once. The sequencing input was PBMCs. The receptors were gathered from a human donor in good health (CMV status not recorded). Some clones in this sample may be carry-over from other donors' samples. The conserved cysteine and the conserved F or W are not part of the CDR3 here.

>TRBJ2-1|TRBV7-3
ASSLTSTGTGVWGEQF
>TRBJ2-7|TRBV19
ASTGQGPLYEQY
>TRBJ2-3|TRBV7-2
ASSRGSGPTDTQY
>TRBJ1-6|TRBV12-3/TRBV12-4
ASSPGTVTNSPLH
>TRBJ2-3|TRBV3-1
ASSQDSSTSGTDTQY
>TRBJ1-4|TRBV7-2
ASSLGPAEKLF
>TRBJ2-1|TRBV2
ASSEVNEQF
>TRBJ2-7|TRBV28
ASSLRGAPREQY
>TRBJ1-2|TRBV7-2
ASSSGEQTRYGYT
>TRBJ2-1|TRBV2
ASSPRDRGNDEQF
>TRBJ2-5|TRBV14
ASSRNGQGQETQY
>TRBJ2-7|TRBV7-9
ASSSRDRGREQY
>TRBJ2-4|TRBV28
ASSLELGQGGRNIQY
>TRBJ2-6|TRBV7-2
ASSPRRAGQGGGANVLT
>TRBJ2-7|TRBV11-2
ASSRPGKGDIYEQY
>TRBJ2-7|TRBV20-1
SAIDRSYEQY
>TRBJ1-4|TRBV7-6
ASSPQEAVVKLF
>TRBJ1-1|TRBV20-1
SARGDTEAF
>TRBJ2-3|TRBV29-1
SVEETSTDTQY
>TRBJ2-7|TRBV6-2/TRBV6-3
ASSKSGDVRSYEQY
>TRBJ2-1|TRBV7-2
TGEADYNEQF
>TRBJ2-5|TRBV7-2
ASSPSPGLGGKETQY
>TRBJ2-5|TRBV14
ASSPRDREETQY
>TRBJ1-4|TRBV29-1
SVTRAAPREKLF
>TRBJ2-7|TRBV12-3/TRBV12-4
ASSSPGQGAYEQY
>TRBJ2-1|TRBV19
ASSFTAGLAGNEQF
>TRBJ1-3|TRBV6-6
ASSSAFSGNTIY
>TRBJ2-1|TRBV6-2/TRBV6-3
ASSYTSGRHEQF
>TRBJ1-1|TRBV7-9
ASSLALGVGTEAF
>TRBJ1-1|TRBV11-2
ASSLSRVEAF
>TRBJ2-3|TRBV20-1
SARDPPVRTQY
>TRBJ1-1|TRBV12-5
ASGSGQKDTEAF
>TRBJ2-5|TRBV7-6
ASSPRLAGDEETQY
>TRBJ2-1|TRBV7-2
ASGSGSSYNEQF
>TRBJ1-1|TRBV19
ASNWDRGPNTEAF
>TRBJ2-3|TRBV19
ASSLQAGASTDTQY
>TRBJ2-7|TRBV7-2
ASSLSGTETYEQY
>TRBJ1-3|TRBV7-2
ASSPREYSGNTIY
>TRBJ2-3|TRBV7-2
ASSLVGGQVDTQY
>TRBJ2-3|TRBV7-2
ASSLTSGSLNTQY
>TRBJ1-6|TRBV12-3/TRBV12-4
ASSLDGGDSPLH
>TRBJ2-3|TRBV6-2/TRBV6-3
ASSYSPGGRDTQY